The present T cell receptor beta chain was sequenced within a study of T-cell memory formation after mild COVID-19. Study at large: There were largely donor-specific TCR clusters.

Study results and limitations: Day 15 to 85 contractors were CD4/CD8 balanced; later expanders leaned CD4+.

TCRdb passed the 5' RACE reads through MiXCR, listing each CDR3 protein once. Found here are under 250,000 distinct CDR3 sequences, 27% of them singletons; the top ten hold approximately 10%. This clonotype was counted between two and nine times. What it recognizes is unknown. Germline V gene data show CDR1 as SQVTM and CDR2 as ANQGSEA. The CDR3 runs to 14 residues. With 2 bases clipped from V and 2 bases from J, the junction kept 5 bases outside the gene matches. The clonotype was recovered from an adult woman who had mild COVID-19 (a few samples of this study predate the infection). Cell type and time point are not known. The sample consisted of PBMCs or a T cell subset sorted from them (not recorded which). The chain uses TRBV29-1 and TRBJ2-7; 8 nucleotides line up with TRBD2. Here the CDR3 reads CSVESGGPPYEQYF. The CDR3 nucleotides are TGCAGCGTTGAATCGGGGGGGCCCCCCTACGAGCAGTACTTC.